The following is a T cell receptor beta chain sequence with its context. MiXCR, applied by TCRdb to the RT-PCR reads, yields one record per CDR3 protein. Of 530,000 or so distinct CDR3 sequences listed, about 25% are singletons. The sample is drawn from a study of response to subunit inactivated influenza vaccine. The ends lost 5 bases at V and 10 bases at J; junction bases unmatched: 16. The CDR3 is 15 amino acids. Germline CDR1 reads KGHSH; CDR2 reads LQKENI. The chain joins TRBV18 to TRBJ1-1, with 7 bases aligning to TRBD1. The specimen was CD4+ T cells sorted from PBMCs, collected 5 to 6 days after vaccination. The clonotype comes from a man aged 50-59 years who received an inactivated influenza vaccine. The CDR3 DNA reads TGTGCCAGCTCAACTAGGGACAGTGGGGTTCTTGGAGCTTTCTTT. Amino acids: CASSTRDSGVLGAFF. Full variable domain (outside the CDR3, taken from reference TRBV18 and TRBJ1-1): NAGVMQNPRHLVRRRGQEARLRCSPMKGHSHVYWYRQLPEEGLKFMVYLQKENIIDESGMPKERFSAEFPKEGPSILRIQQVVRGDSAAYFCASSTRDSGVLGAFFGQGTRLTVV.